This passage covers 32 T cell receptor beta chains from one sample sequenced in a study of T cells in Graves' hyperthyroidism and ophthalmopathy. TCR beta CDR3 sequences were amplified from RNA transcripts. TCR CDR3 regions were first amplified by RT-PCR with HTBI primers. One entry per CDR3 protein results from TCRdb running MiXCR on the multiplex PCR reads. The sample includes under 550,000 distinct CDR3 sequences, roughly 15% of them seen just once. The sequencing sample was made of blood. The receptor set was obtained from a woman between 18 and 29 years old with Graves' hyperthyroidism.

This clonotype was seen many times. The CDR3 DNA is TGTGCCAGCAGCCAAGATCGACAAGTTGAAGCTTTCTTT. It translates to CASSQDRQVEAFF. The chain combines TRBV3-1 with TRBJ1-1; D unresolved. Trimming stripped 0 bases from V and 7 bases from J, with 9 bases between. Germline V gene lookup returns CDR1 LGHDT and CDR2 YNNKEL (reference sequence). The CDR3 length is 13 residues.

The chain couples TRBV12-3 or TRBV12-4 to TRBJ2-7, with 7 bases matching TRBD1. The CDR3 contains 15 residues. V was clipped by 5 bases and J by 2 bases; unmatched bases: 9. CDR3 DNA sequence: TGTGCCAGCAGTGCAACAGGGGCACCAACCTACGAGCAGTACTTC. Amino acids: CASSATGAPTYEQYF.

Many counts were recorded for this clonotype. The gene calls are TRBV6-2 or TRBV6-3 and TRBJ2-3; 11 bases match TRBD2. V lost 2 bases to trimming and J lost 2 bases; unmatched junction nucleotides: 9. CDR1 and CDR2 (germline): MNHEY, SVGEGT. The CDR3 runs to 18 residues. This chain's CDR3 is CASSYTLAGGLVTDTQYF. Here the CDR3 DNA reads TGTGCCAGCAGTTACACCCTAGCGGGAGGTCTCGTCACAGATACGCAGTATTTT.

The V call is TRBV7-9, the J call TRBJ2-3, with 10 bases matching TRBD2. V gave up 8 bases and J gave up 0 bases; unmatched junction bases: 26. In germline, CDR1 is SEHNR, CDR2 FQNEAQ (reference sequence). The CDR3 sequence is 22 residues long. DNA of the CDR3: TGTGCCAGCGAAACTGTCCGGCTCGGTGTAGCGGGAGGCCGACATAGCACAGATACGCAGTATTTT. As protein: CASETVRLGVAGGRHSTDTQYF.

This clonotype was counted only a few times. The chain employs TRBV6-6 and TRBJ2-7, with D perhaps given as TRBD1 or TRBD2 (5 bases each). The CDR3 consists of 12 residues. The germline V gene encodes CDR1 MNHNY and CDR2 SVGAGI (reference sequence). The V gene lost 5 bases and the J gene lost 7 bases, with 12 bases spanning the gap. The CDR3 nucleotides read TGTGCCAGCAGTGAGTCGAGGGGAGAGCAGTACTTC. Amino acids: CASSESRGEQYF.

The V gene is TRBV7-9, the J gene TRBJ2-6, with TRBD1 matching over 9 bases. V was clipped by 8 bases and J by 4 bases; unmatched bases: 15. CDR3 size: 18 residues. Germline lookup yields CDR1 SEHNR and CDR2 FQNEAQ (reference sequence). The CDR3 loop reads CASDTTGGFLSGANVLTF. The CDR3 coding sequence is TGTGCCAGCGACACTACAGGGGGCTTTCTCTCCGGGGCCAACGTCCTGACTTTC.

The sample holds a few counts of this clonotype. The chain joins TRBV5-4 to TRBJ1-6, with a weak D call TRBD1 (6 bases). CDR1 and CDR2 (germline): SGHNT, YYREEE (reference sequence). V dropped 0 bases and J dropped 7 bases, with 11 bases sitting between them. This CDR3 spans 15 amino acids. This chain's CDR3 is CASSLDGQPNSPLHF. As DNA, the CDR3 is TGTGCCAGCAGCTTGGACGGACAGCCGAATTCACCCCTCCACTTT.

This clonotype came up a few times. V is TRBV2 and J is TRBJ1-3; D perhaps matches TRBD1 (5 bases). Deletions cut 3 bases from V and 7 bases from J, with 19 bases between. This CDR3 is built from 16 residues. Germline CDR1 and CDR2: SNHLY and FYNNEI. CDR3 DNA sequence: TGTGCCAGCAGTGACATGGTGGGCAGGGCGGCGAACACCATATATTTT. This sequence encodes CASSDMVGRAANTIYF.

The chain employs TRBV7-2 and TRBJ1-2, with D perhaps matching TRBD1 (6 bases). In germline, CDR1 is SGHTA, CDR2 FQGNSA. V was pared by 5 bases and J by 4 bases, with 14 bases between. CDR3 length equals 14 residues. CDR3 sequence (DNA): TGTGCCAGCAGCAGCCGGAACAGGGCCTATGGCTACACCTTC. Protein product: CASSSRNRAYGYTF.

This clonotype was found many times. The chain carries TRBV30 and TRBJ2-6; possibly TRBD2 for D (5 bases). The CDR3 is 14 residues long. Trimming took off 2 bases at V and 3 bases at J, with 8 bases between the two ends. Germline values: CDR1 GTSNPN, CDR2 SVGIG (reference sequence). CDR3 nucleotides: TGTGCCTGGAGTTCAGGACTTGGGGCCAACGTCCTGACTTTC. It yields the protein CAWSSGLGANVLTF.

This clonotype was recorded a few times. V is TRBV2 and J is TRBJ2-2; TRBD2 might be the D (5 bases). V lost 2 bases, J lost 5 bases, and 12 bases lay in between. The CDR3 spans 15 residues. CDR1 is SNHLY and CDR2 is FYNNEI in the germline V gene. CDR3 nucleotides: TGTGCCAGCAGTGAAAACCCCCGGGGAACCGGGGAGCTGTTTTTT. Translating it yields CASSENPRGTGELFF.

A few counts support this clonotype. The CDR3 loop is CASSVTGFSEKLFF. As DNA, the CDR3 is TGTGCCAGCAGTGTTACAGGGTTTTCTGAAAAACTGTTTTTT. The chain has TRBV6-1 and TRBJ1-4; a possible D gene is TRBD1 (6 bases). This CDR3 is built from 14 residues. Germline V gives CDR1 MNHNS, CDR2 SASEGT. V was cut by 4 bases and J by 7 bases, with 13 bases left in between.

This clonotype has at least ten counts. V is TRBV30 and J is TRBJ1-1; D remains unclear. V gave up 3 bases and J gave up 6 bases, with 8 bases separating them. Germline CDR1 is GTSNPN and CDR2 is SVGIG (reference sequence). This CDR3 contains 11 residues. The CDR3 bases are TGTGCCTGGAGGGTATATGCTGAAGCTTTCTTT. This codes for CAWRVYAEAFF.

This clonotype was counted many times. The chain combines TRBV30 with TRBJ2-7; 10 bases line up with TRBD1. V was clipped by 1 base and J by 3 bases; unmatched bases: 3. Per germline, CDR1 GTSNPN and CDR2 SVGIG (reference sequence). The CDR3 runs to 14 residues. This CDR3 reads CAWSGRTGGYEQYF. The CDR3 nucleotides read TGTGCCTGGAGTGGCAGGACAGGGGGCTACGAGCAGTACTTC.

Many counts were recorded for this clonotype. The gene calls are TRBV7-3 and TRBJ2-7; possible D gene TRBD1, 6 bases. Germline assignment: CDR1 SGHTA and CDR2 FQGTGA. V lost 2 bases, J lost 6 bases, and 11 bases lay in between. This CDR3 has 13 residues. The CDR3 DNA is TGTGCCAGCAGCTTAGGGGGCTGGTCCGAGCAGTACTTC. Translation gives CASSLGGWSEQYF.

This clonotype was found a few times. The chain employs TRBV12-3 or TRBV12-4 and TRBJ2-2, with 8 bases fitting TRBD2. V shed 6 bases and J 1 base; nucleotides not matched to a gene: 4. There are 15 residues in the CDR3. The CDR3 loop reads CASRTTSGNTGELFF. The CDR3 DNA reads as TGTGCCAGCAGGACTACTAGCGGGAACACCGGGGAGCTGTTTTTT.

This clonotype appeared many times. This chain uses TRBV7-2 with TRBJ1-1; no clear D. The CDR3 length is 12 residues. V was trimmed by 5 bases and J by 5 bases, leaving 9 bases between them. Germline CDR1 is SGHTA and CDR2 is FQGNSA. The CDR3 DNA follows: TGTGCCAGCAGCCCCCCCTGGACTGAAGCTTTCTTT. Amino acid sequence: CASSPPWTEAFF. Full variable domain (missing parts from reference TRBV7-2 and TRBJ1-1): GAGVSQSPSNKVTEKGKDVELRCDPISGHTALYWYRQSLGQGLEFLIYFQGNSAPDKSGLPSDRFSAERTGGSVSTLTIQRTQQEDSAVYLCASSPPWTEAFFGQGTRLTVV.

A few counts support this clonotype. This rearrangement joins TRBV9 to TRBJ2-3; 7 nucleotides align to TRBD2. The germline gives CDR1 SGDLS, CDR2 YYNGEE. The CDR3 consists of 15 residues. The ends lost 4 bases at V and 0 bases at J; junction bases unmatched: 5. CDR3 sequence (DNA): TGTGCCAGCAGCCCCCAAGCGGGGAGCACAGATACGCAGTATTTT. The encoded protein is CASSPQAGSTDTQYF.

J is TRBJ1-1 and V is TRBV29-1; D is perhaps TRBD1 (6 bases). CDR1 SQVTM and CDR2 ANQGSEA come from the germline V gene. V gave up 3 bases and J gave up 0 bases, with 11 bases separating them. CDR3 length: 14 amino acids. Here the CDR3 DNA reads TGCAGCGTTGAGCGGGACAACATGAACACTGAAGCTTTCTTT. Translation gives CSVERDNMNTEAFF.

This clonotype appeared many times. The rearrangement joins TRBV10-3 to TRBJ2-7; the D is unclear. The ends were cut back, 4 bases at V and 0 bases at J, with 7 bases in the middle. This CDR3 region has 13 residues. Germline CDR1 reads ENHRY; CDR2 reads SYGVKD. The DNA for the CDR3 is TGTGCCATCAGTGGCAAGTCCTCCTACGAGCAGTACTTC. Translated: CAISGKSSYEQYF.

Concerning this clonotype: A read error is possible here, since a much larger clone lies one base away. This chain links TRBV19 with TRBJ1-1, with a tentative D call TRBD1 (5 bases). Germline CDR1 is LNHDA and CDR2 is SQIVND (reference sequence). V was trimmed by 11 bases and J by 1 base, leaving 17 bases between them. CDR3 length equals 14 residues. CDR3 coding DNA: TGTGCCGGCTGGGATCCGGGGGAGAACACTGAAGCTTTCTTT. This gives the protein CAGWDPGENTEAFF.

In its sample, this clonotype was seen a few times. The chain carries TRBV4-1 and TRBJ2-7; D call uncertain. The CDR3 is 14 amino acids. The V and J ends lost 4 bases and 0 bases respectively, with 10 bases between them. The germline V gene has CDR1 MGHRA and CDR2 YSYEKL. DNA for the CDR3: TGCGCCAGCAGCCCCCTCGGTCGCTCCTACGAGCAGTACTTC. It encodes CASSPLGRSYEQYF.

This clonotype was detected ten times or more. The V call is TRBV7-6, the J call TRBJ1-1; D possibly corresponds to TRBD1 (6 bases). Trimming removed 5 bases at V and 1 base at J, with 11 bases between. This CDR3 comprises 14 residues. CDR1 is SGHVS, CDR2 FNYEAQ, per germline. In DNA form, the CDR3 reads TGTGCCAGCAGCGGAACAGGGAAGAACACTGAAGCTTTCTTT. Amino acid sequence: CASSGTGKNTEAFF.

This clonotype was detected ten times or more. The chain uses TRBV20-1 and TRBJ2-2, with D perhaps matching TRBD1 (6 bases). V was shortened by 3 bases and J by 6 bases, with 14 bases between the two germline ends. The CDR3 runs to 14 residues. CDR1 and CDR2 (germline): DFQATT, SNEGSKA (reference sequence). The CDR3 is CSARGQGFSGELFF. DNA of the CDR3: TGCAGTGCTAGGGGTCAGGGGTTCTCCGGGGAGCTGTTTTTT.

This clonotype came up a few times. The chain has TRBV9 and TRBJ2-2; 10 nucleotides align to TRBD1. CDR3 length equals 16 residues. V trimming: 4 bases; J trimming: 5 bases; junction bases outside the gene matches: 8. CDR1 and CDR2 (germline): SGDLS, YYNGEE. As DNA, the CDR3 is TGTGCCAGCAGCTTTCGACAGGGGGCATTAACCGGGGAGCTGTTTTTT. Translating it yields CASSFRQGALTGELFF.

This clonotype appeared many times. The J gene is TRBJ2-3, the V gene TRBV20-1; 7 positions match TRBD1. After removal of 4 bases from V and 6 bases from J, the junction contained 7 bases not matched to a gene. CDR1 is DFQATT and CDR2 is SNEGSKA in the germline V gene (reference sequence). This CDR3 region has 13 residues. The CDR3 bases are TGCAGTGCTACCAGACAGGGTCCGGATACGCAGTATTTT. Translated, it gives CSATRQGPDTQYF.

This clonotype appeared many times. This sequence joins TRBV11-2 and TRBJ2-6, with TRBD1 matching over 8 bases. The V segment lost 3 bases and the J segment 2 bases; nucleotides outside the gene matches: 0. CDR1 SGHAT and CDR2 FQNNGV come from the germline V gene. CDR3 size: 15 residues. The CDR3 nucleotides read TGTGCCAGCAGCTTGACAGGGGCTGGGGCCAACGTCCTGACTTTC. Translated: CASSLTGAGANVLTF.

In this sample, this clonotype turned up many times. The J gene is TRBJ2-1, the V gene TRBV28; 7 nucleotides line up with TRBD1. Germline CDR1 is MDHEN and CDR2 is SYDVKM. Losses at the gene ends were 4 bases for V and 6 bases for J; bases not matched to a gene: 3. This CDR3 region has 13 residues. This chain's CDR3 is CASSSRQGNEQFF. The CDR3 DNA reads TGTGCCAGCAGTTCGAGACAGGGCAATGAGCAGTTCTTC.

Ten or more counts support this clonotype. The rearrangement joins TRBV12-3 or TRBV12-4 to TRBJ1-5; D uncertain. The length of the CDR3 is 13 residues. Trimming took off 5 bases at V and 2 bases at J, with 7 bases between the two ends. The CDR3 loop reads CASSKGGNQPQHF. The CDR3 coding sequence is TGTGCCAGCAGTAAGGGAGGCAATCAGCCCCAGCATTTT.

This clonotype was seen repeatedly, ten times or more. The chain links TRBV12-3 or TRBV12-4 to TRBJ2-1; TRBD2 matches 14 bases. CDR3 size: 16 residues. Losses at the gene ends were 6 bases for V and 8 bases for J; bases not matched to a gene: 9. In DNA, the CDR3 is TGTGCCAGCAGGCCCACCGGGACTAGCGGGAGTTATGAGCAGTTCTTC. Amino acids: CASRPTGTSGSYEQFF.

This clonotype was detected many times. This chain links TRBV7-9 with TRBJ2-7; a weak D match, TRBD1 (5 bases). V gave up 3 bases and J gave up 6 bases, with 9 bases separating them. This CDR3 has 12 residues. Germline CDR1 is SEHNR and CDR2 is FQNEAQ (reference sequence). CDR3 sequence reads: CASSLGRAEQYF. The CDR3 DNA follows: TGTGCCAGCAGCTTGGGCAGGGCCGAGCAGTACTTC.

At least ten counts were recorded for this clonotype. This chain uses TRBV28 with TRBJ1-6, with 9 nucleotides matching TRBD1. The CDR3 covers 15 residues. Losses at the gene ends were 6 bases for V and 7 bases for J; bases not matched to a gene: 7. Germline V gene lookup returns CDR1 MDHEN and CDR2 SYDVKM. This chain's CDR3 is CASRVSGTGNSPLHF. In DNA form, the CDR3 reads TGTGCCAGCAGGGTCTCCGGGACAGGGAATTCACCCCTCCACTTT.